This T cell receptor beta chain was captured in a study of OX40 agonist ivuxolimab in advanced cancers. As for the study in general: Those enrolled were 80% to 85% male, with a mean age of about 66 years and ages from roughly 20 to 85. Earlier anti-PD-1, anti-PD-L1 or anti-CTLA-4 therapy was permitted; over 35% had received some.

The ends were cut back, 4 bases at V and 1 base at J, with 20 bases in the middle. Looked up from germline, CDR1 is SGHTS and CDR2 is YDEGEE. This CDR3 has 18 residues. Findings and limits, study-wide: There were, on average, more expanded clones in CD8+ T cells than in CD4+.

Notes on this clone: What it binds is not known.

The study sampled blood at baseline, cycle 4 day 1, and cycle 7 day 1. Using immunoSEQ multiplex PCR, the repertoire was profiled, and TCRdb retains in-frame clones only, with some absent. The sample records about 54,000 clones, roughly 81% being singletons. This TCR derives from an adult with an advanced solid tumor such as melanoma, head and neck, liver or kidney cancer. The chain combines TRBV5-8 with TRBJ2-2; D unresolved. Sequencing used CD4+ or CD8+ T cells sorted from blood, obtained in a trial of the OX40 agonist ivuxolimab. CDR3 sequence: CASSRRTLALMNTGELFF. The DNA of the CDR3 is TGTGCCAGCAGCCGGCGGACCTTAGCCCTCATGAACACCGGGGAGCTGTTTTTT.